This TCR delta chain was documented in a study of gamma-delta chains in newborns, infants, children. Across the study: Polyclonal expansion of innate γδ T cells after birth follows microbial exposure.

Judged by abundance, this clone is hyperexpanded (1% or more). Other nucleotide sequences in the sample specify the same CDR3. This CDR3 comprises 15 residues. Germline-derived CDR1 and CDR2 are GEAIGNYY and EKD. Trimming took 3 bases from V and 8 from J; bases not matched to a gene: 10. TCRdb used CATT to re-call clones from the reads. The repertoire holds about 2,000 delta-chain clones, with around 3% as singletons. The sequence was collected from a child in good health. Sequencing was carried out using blood. J is TRDJ1 and V is TRDV2; TRDD3 matches 11 bases. The DNA of the CDR3 is TGTGCCTGTGACCTTATTGGTGGGGGATACGCGAAACTCATCTTT. It encodes CACDLIGGGYAKLIF.